The clone carrying this T cell receptor (beta chain) was observed once. The data were obtained in a study of blood T cell repertoires in COVID-19. TCRdb's copy holds only in-frame clones and misses some; the assay was immunoSEQ multiplex PCR. The sample gives approximately 140,000 clones, around 90% of which show up once; 4% is in the top ten. This CDR3 has 15 residues. Germline assignment: CDR1 SGHRS and CDR2 YFSETQ. Unmatched junction bases numbered 3, after V lost 4 bases and J lost 2 bases. Specimen: PBMCs or T cells enriched from blood (not recorded which). This clonotype was sampled from a woman aged 40 to 49 who had been exposed to COVID-19. The chain has TRBV5-1 and TRBJ1-4; TRBD1 matches at 9 bases. The CDR3 coding sequence is TGCGCCAGCAGCCTAACAGGGGGCACTAATGAAAAACTGTTTTTT. Protein sequence: CASSLTGGTNEKLFF.